This TCR beta chain was identified in a study of T cells in Graves' hyperthyroidism and ophthalmopathy. The CDR3 loop spans 15 amino acids. The V segment lost 3 bases and the J segment 6 bases; nucleotides outside the gene matches: 8. Germline CDR1 reads KGHSH; CDR2 reads LQKENI. This clonotype occurred many times. Authors of the study amplified TCR beta CDR3 regions from RNA transcripts. TCR CDR3 regions were first amplified by RT-PCR with HTBI primers. TCRdb re-called the multiplex PCR reads through MiXCR, storing one row per CDR3 protein. The data hold 600,000 or so distinct CDR3 sequences, with around 16% observed a single time.

This TCR derives from a woman aged 25-40 years with Graves' hyperthyroidism. The sample consisted of blood. The chain links TRBV18 to TRBJ2-1; 7 bases agree with TRBD2. CDR3 nucleotides: TGTGCCAGCTCACCTCAACTAGCGCTTAGCAATGAGCAGTTCTTC. This codes for CASSPQLALSNEQFF.